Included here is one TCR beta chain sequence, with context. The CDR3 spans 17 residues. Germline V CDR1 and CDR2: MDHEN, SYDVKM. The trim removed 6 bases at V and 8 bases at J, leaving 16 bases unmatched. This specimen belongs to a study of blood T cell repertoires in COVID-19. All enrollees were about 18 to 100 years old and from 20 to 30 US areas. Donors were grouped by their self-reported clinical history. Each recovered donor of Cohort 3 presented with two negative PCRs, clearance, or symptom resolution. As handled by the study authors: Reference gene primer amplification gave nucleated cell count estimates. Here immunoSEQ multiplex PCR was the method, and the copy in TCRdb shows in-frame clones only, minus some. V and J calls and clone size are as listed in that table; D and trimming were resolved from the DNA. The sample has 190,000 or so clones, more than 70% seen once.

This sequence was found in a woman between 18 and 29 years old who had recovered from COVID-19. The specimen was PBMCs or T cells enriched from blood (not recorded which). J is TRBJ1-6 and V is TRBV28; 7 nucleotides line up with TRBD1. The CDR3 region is CASRPWDSYIIDSPLHF. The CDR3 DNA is TGTGCCAGCAGGCCCTGGGACAGCTATATAATAGATTCACCCCTCCACTTT. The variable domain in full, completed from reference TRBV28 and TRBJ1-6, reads DVKVTQSSRYLVKRTGEKVFLECVQDMDHENMFWYRQDPGLGLRLIYFSYDVKMKEKGDIPEGYSVSREKKERFSLILESASTNQTSMYLCASRPWDSYIIDSPLHFGNGTRLTVT.